The 6 T cell receptor beta chains presented below share a single source sample, sequenced in a study of T cells after posttransplantation cyclophosphamide. Generated by immunoSEQ multiplex PCR, the TCRdb table keeps only in-frame clones and is missing some. The specimen has fewer than 40,000 clones, none found just once. The sequencing input was PBMCs. The receptors come from a woman aged 45 to 65 in good health and a related stem cell transplant donor.

This clone was seen at least ten times. The chain is built from TRBV13 and TRBJ1-1; a possible D gene is TRBD1 (5 bases). V was clipped by 5 bases and J by 1 base, with 8 bases between them. CDR1 is PRHDT and CDR2 is FYEKMQ in the germline V gene (reference sequence). This CDR3 has 13 amino acids. CDR3 protein: CASSGDWNTEAFF. Here the CDR3 DNA reads TGTGCCAGCAGCGGGGACTGGAACACTGAAGCTTTCTTT.

This clone was detected ten times or more. J is TRBJ2-5 and V is TRBV5-1, with 7 bases that match TRBD2. The J segment lost 5 bases and the V segment lost 3 bases, leaving 7 bases of the junction unmatched. The CDR3 consists of 14 residues. The germline CDR1 and CDR2 sequences are SGHRS and YFSETQ. The CDR3 DNA sequence: TGCGCCAGCAGCTATGGACCCGGGGGGGAGACCCAGTACTTC. Its translation: CASSYGPGGETQYF. The full variable domain, in which reference TRBV5-1 and TRBJ2-5 provide the parts outside the CDR3, is KAGVTQTPRYLIKTRGQQVTLSCSPISGHRSVSWYQQTPGQGLQFLFEYFSETQRNKGNFPGRFSGRQFSNSRSEMNVSTLELGDSALYLCASSYGPGGETQYFGPGTRLLVL.

The table lists this clone with many counts. The genes are TRBV6-6 and TRBJ1-5, with 8 bases that match TRBD1. The CDR3 has 14 residues. The germline V gene encodes CDR1 MNHNY and CDR2 SVGAGI (reference sequence). The V gene end was trimmed by 6 bases and the J gene end by 2 bases; junction bases not matched to a gene: 3. The CDR3 loop is CASRTQGGNQPQHF. The DNA of the CDR3 is TGTGCCAGCAGAACACAGGGGGGCAATCAGCCCCAGCATTTT.

There are many counts of this clone. The gene calls are TRBV7-2 and TRBJ2-3, with no clear D. Trimming took 5 bases from V and 4 from J, leaving 13 bases between them. The CDR3 runs 14 residues. CDR1 and CDR2 (germline): SGHTA, FQGNSA. This CDR3 is CASSPVMQADTQYF. In DNA form, the CDR3 reads TGTGCCAGCAGCCCCGTGATGCAGGCAGATACGCAGTATTTT. Full variable domain (rest looked up from reference TRBV7-2 and TRBJ2-3): GAGVSQSPSNKVTEKGKDVELRCDPISGHTALYWYRQSLGQGLEFLIYFQGNSAPDKSGLPSDRFSAERTGGSVSTLTIQRTQQEDSAVYLCASSPVMQADTQYFGPGTRLTVL.

This clone was counted many times. The J gene is TRBJ2-5, the V gene TRBV7-9; D perhaps matches TRBD2 (7 bases). The CDR3 sequence is 17 residues long. Germline V lookup: CDR1 SEHNR, CDR2 FQNEAQ (reference sequence). V was cut by 1 base and J by 5 bases, with 20 bases left in between. As DNA, the CDR3 is TGTGCCAGCAGCTTAGTGGCGGGGGCTCCGGGTAGTGAGACCCAGTACTTC. As protein: CASSLVAGAPGSETQYF. The whole variable domain, remainder taken from reference TRBV7-9 and TRBJ2-5, is DTGVSQNPRHKITKRGQNVTFRCDPISEHNRLYWYRQTLGQGPEFLTYFQNEAQLEKSRLLSDRFSAERPKGSFSTLEIQRTEQGDSAMYLCASSLVAGAPGSETQYFGPGTRLLVL.

Many counts were recorded for this clone. V and J are TRBV27 and TRBJ1-1; tentative D call: TRBD1 (5 bases). CDR3 length equals 15 residues. V lost 6 bases and J 1 base, leaving 15 bases between the germline ends. Germline CDR1 and CDR2: MNHEY and SMNVEV (reference sequence). The CDR3 region has the DNA TGTGCCAGCAGACTTCCCGGGGGAGGGAACACTGAAGCTTTCTTT. Its protein is CASRLPGGGNTEAFF.